This T cell receptor beta chain was obtained from a study of spatial heterogeneity in lung cancer. Study context: Available follow-up PBMC samples, collected a median of around 23 months post-resection, were sequenced. Consistently, beta-chain sequences turned up in larger numbers than alpha-chain sequences did.

Via MiXCR, TCRdb re-called the 5' RACE reads, giving one row per CDR3 protein. The data contain about 43,000 distinct CDR3 sequences, 20% to 25% of them singletons. V was cut by 3 bases and J by 0 bases, with 6 bases left in between. CDR3 length: 14 amino acids. CDR1 and CDR2 from the germline V gene are DFQATT and SNEGSKA (reference sequence). Time point here: blood at routine non-recurrence follow-up after resection. Tumor, nontumor lung or frozen PBMC supplied whole RNA that was sequenced unsorted. At least ten counts were recorded for this clonotype. Sequencing was performed on PBMCs, taken at follow-up. The chain links TRBV20-1 to TRBJ1-6; D remains ambiguous. The TCR was taken from a female donor with early-stage non-small cell lung cancer. The CDR3 DNA is TGCAGTGCTAGTAGTTACTCCTATAATTCACCCCTCCACTTT. Translation: CSASSYSYNSPLHF.